This record looks at one TCR beta chain sequence and its context. V shed 0 bases, J shed 1 base, and the junction held 11 bases outside the gene matches. Germline CDR1 LGHDT, CDR2 YNNKEL (reference sequence). The CDR3 extends over 19 amino acids. TCRdb recomputed calls from the 5' RACE reads with MiXCR, one row per CDR3 protein. Counted here are approximately 23,000 distinct CDR3 sequences, 30% occurring once; the ten biggest clones make up less than 2.5%. The specimen was tumor-infiltrating naive CD4+ T cells sorted from the breast tumor. The subset is: naive CD4+ T cells, CD4+CD45RA+CD25-. This chain links TRBV3-1 with TRBJ2-3, with TRBD2 matching 9 bases. This sequence was found in a female donor with breast cancer. The CDR3 nucleotides read TGTGCCAGCAGCCAAGATCTAGCGGGGAGAGTTTCGGGCACAGATACGCAGTATTTT. Translation: CASSQDLAGRVSGTDTQYF.